This T cell receptor (beta chain) was identified in a study of T cells after yellow fever vaccination. Study-level background: Low-cell-number fractions underwent preparation using SMART-Seq v4 Ultra Low Input.

V dropped 3 bases and J dropped 9; count of bases not matched to a gene: 2. From germline, CDR1 is SGHTA and CDR2 FQGTGA. This CDR3 has 13 residues. Points from the study as a whole: The bulk population could contribute abundant contaminating clonotypes to FACS-sorted repertoires.

This clonotype was found many times. Its specificity is unknown. Via MiXCR, TCRdb re-called the 5' RACE reads, giving one row per CDR3 protein. There are some 240,000 distinct CDR3 sequences in the sample; roughly 5.6% occur only once, and about 3.5% lies in the top ten. The chain links TRBV7-3 to TRBJ2-1; 10 bases fit TRBD2. This clonotype was sampled from a young man who received the YFV17D yellow fever vaccine. The sequences come from CD4+ T cells sorted from PBMCs, collected on the day of the yellow fever booster vaccination. The CDR3 reads CASSFLAGVEQFF. CDR3 bases: TGTGCCAGCAGCTTTCTAGCGGGGGTTGAGCAGTTCTTC.